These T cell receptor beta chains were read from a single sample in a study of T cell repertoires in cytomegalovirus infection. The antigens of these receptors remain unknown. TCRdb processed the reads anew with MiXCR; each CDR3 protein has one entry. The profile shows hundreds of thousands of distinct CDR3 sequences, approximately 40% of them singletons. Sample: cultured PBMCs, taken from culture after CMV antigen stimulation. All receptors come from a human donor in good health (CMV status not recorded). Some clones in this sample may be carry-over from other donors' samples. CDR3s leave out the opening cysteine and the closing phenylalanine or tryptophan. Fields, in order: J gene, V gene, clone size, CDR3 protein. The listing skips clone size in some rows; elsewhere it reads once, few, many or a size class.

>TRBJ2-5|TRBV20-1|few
SPVTQETQY
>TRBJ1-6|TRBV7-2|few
ASSLVGRSSYNSPLH
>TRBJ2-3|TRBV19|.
ASSIATGTGLTDTQY
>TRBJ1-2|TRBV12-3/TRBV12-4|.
ASSLGQRGLGYT
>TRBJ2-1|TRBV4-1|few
ASSQPTSGRGGEQF
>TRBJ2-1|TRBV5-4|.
ASSFGGRLRDTNEQF
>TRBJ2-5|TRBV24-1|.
ATSDTGQFQETQY
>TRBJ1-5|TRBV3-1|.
ASSPGMEFGNQPQH
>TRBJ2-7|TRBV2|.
ASGTGTLTYEQY
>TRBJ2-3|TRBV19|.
ASEGGNTDTQY
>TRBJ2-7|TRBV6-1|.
ATSIGTGVTYEQY
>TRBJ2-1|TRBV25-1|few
ASNLGGAGRGNEQF
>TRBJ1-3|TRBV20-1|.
SAEGTGTGNTIY
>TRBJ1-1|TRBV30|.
AWSDGRGREAF
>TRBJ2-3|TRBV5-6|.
ASKKVGADTQY
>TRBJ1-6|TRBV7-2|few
ASSFWTGGSPLH
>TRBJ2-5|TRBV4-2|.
ASSPYGGQETQY
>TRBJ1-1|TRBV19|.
ATRLGDTEAF
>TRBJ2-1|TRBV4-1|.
ASSVGQLNEQF
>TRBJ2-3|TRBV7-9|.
ASSARQGWTDTQY
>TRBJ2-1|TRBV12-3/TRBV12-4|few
ASTLGEFNEQF
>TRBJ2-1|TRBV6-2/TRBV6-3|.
ASKQGGGNEQF
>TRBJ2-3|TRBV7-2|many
ASSESLAGGRADTQY
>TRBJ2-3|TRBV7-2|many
ASSGRTSPLDTQY
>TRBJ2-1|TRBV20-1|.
SARASGGSWWDNEQF
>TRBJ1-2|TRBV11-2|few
ASSSNRHGYT
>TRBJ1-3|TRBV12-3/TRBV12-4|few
ASSSTDSGNTIY
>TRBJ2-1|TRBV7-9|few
ASSGSGGARDEQF
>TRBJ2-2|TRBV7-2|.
ASSFRDFNTGELF
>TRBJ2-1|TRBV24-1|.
ATSAPITPRAGSSYNEQF
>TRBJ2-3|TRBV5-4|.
ASSPPAGATDTQY
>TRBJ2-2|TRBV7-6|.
ASKLDTNTGELF
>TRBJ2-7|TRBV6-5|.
ASSLVLAGSYEQY
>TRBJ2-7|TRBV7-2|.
ASSLQVRYEQY
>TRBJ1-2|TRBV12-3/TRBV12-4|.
ASSHMTEPTISYGYT
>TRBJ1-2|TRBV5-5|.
ASSWGAGTAFNYGYT